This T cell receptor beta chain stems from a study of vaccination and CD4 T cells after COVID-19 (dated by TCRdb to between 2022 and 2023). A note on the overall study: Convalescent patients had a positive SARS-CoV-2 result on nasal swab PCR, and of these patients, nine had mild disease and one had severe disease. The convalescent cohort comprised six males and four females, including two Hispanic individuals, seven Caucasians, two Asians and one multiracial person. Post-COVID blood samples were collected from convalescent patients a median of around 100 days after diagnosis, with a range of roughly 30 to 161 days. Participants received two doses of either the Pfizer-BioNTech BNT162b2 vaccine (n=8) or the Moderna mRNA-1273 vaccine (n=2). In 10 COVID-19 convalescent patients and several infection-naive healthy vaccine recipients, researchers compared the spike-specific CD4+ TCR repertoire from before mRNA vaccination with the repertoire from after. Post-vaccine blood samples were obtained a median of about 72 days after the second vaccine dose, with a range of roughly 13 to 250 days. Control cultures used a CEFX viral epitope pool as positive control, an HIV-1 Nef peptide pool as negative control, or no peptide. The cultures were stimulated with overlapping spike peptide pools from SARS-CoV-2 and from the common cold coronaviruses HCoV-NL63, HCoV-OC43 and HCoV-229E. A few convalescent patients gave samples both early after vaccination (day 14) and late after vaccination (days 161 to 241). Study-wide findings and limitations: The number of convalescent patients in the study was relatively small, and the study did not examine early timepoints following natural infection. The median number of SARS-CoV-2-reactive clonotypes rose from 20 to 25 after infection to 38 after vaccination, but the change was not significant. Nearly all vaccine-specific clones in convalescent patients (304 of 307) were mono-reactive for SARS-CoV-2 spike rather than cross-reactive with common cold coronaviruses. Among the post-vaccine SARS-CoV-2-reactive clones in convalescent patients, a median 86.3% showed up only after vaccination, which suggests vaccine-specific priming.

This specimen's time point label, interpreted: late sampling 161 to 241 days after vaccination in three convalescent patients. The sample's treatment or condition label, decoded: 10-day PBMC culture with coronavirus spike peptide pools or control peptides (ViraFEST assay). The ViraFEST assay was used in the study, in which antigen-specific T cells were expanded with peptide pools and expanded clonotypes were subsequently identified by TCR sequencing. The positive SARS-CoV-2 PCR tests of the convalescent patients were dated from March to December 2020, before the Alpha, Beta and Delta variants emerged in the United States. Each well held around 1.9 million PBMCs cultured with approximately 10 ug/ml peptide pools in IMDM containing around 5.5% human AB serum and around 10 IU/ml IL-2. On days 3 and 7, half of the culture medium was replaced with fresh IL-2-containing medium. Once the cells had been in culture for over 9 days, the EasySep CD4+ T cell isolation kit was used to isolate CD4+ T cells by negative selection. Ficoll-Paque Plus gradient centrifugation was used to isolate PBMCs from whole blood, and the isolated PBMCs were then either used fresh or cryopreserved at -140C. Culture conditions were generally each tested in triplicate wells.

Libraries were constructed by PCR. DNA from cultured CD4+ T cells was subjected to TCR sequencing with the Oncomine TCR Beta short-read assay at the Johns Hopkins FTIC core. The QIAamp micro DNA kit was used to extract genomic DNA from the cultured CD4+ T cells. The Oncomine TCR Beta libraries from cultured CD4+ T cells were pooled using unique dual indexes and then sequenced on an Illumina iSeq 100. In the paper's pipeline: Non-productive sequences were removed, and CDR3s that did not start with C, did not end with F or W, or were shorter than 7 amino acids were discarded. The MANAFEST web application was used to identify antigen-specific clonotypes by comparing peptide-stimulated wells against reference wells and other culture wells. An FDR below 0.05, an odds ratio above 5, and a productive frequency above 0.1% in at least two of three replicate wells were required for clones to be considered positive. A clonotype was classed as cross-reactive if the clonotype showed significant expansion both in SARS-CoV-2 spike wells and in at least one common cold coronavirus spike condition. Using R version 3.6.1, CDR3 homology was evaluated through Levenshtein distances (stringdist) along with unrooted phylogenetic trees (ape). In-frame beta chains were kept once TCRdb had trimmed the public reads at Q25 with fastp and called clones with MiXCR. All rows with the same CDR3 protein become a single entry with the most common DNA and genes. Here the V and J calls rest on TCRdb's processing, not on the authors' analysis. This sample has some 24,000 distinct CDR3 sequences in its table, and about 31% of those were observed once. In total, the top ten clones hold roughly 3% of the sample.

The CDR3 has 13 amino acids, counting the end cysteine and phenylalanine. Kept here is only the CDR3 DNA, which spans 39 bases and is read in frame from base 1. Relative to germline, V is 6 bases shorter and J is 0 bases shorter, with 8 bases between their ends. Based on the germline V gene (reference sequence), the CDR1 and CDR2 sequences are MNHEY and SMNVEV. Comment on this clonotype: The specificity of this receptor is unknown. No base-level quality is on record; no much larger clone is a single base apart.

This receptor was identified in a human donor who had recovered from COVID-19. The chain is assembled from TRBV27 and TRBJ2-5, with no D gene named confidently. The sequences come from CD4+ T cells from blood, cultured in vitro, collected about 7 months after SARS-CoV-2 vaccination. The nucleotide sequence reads TGTGCCAGCAGAGACGGAAACCAAGAGACCCAGTACTTC. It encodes CASRDGNQETQYF.